The 19 T cell receptor beta chains below all came from one sample that was sequenced in a study of T-cell reconstitution after alpha-beta-depleted transplantation in children. During its preparation, the TCRbeta library received unique molecular identifiers. MiXCR, applied by TCRdb to the PCR reads, yields one record per CDR3 protein. The data contain around 440,000 distinct CDR3 sequences, roughly a tenth of them singletons. Source: PBMCs, taken before TCRalphabeta/CD19-depleted stem cell transplant. The receptors were sampled from a child aged 2 to 10 with inherited bone marrow failure, due to receive a stem cell transplant.

This clonotype showed up many times. The chain couples TRBV12-3 or TRBV12-4 to TRBJ1-1; weak D call: TRBD1 (5 bases). The CDR3 totals 14 residues. The V end lost 5 bases, the J end lost 2 bases, and 12 bases lay between the germline ends. The DNA of the CDR3 is TGTGCCAGCAGTATACGACAGTTAAACACTGAAGCTTTCTTT. Translated, it gives CASSIRQLNTEAFF.

This clonotype was detected many times. The chain is built from TRBV5-1 and TRBJ1-1; 8 bases align to TRBD1. Unmatched junction bases numbered 8, after V lost 0 bases and J lost 7 bases. This CDR3 is 15 amino acids long. Per germline, CDR1 SGHRS and CDR2 YFSETQ. The CDR3 spells CASSLEGQAGGEAFF. The CDR3 bases are TGCGCCAGCAGCTTGGAGGGACAGGCCGGAGGTGAAGCTTTCTTT. The whole variable domain, remainder taken from reference TRBV5-1 and TRBJ1-1, is KAGVTQTPRYLIKTRGQQVTLSCSPISGHRSVSWYQQTPGQGLQFLFEYFSETQRNKGNFPGRFSGRQFSNSRSEMNVSTLELGDSALYLCASSLEGQAGGEAFFGQGTRLTVV.

The table lists this clonotype with many counts. CDR3 sequence reads: CASRGRGGREETQYF. The CDR3 region has the DNA TGTGCCAGCAGAGGTCGAGGGGGTCGTGAAGAGACCCAGTACTTC. The chain carries TRBV27 and TRBJ2-5; a possible D gene is TRBD1 (6 bases). The CDR3 sequence is 15 residues long. Trimming removed 6 bases from V and 3 bases from J, with 17 bases in between. CDR1 is MNHEY, CDR2 SMNVEV, per germline (reference sequence).

In its sample, this clonotype was seen many times. V is TRBV4-3 and J is TRBJ2-2; a weak D match, TRBD2 (6 bases). CDR1 and CDR2 from the germline V gene are LGHNA and YSLEER. V lost 1 base, J lost 0 bases, and 21 bases lay in between. CDR3 length equals 20 residues. In DNA form, the CDR3 reads TGCGCCAGCAGCCAAGCGGTCCGCGGGACTTCCCAGGCGAACACCGGGGAGCTGTTTTTT. It yields the protein CASSQAVRGTSQANTGELFF.

CDR3 bases: TGCGCCAGCAGCCAAGATCTAGGCCTAGCCTACCTGTTTTTT. Protein: CASSQDLGLAYLFF. V gene TRBV4-1 combines with J gene TRBJ2-2; the D gene is possibly TRBD2 (5 bases). CDR1 MGHRA and CDR2 YSYEKL come from the germline V gene. Between the trimmed V and J ends, which lost 0 bases and 14 bases, there was a span of 16 bases. CDR3 length: 14 residues.

This clonotype has more than one count but fewer than ten. This chain joins TRBV20-1 and TRBJ2-3; D unclear. V lost 1 base, J lost 0 bases, and 11 bases lay in between. The CDR3 has 15 amino acids. CDR1 and CDR2 from the germline V gene are DFQATT and SNEGSKA (reference sequence). DNA of the CDR3: TGCAGTGCTAGAGCGGCGGTATTTAGCACAGATACGCAGTATTTT. Translated, it gives CSARAAVFSTDTQYF.

On this clonotype itself: An end of the junction differs from the germline gene, which may be a read error. Here the CDR3 reads CASSQAGTSSYNDQFF. CDR3 DNA sequence: TGCGCCAGCAGCCAAGCCGGGACTAGCAGCTACAATGACCAGTTCTTC. This chain uses TRBV4-3 with TRBJ2-1, with 9 bases that match TRBD2. The germline gives CDR1 LGHNA, CDR2 YSLEER. The CDR3 loop spans 16 amino acids.

This clonotype showed up many times. The CDR3 is CASSLIGTSGLLETQYF. For the CDR3, the DNA is TGTGCCAGCAGTTTAATAGGGACTAGCGGCCTTTTGGAGACCCAGTACTTC. The chain combines TRBV27 with TRBJ2-5, with 11 bases lining up with TRBD2. The germline V gene encodes CDR1 MNHEY and CDR2 SMNVEV (reference sequence). Trimming removed 2 bases from V and 5 bases from J; junction bases left unmatched: 10. The CDR3 has 17 amino acids.

In this sample, this clonotype turned up once. A much larger clone is a single base away; this may be a read error. V usage is TRBV28 and J usage is TRBJ2-7, with D possibly called TRBD1 or TRBD2 (5 bases each). V was cut by 10 bases and J by 3 bases, with 13 bases left in between. The CDR3 is 12 residues long. CDR1 is MDHEN, CDR2 SYDVKM, per germline. CDR3 in amino acids: CAIEGPSYEQYF. DNA of the CDR3: TGTGCCATTGAGGGGCCCAGCTACGAGCAGTACTTC.

This clonotype was observed many times. The genes are TRBV12-3 or TRBV12-4 and TRBJ1-1; D unclear. Between the trimmed V and J ends, which lost 6 bases and 1 base, there was a span of 9 bases. CDR3 size: 13 residues. This CDR3 is CASRQIGNTEAFF. The CDR3, as DNA: TGTGCCAGCAGACAAATTGGGAACACTGAAGCTTTCTTT.

This clonotype was seen many times. J is TRBJ2-1 and V is TRBV12-3 or TRBV12-4; no clear D. The CDR3 is made up of 13 amino acids. Trimming removed 3 bases from V and 8 bases from J, with 11 bases in between. The CDR3 nucleotides are TGTGCCAGCAGTTTGGGCGCTGGCGATGAGCAGTTCTTC. Translation gives CASSLGAGDEQFF.

This clonotype occurred many times. J is TRBJ2-1 and V is TRBV20-1; no clear D gene. Germline lookup yields CDR1 DFQATT and CDR2 SNEGSKA (reference sequence). CDR3 length equals 15 residues. Trimming stripped 1 base from V and 1 base from J, with 11 bases between. In DNA, the CDR3 is TGCAGTGCTAGAGGGCTAGGCCTATCCTACAATGAGCAGTTCTTC. Translated, it gives CSARGLGLSYNEQFF.

This clonotype has ten or more counts. V gene TRBV4-3 combines with J gene TRBJ2-5; possibly TRBD2 for D (6 bases). This CDR3 has 16 residues. Trimming pared 4 bases from V and 4 bases from J, leaving 19 bases between. In germline, CDR1 is LGHNA, CDR2 YSLEER. The DNA for the CDR3 is TGCGCCAGCAGCCCGTCTAGCGCACCCGCAGGAGAGACCCAGTACTTC. Residues: CASSPSSAPAGETQYF.

The rearrangement uses TRBV9 and TRBJ1-2; maybe TRBD1 (5 bases). The germline CDR1 and CDR2 sequences are SGDLS and YYNGEE. V lost 9 bases, J lost 1 base, and 25 bases lay in between. The CDR3 loop spans 17 amino acids. The CDR3 coding sequence is TGTGCCATCTGTTTAGCTCCAGGGACCCTAGATAACTATGGCTACACCTTC. This translates into CAICLAPGTLDNYGYTF.

This clonotype showed up many times. The rearrangement links TRBV15 to TRBJ2-7, with TRBD1 matching over 7 bases. V lost 2 bases, J lost 5 bases, and 9 bases stayed unmatched. The CDR3 runs 15 residues. Germline lookup yields CDR1 LNHNV and CDR2 YYDKDF (reference sequence). CDR3 region: CATSRQKTGLDEQYF. CDR3 DNA: TGTGCCACCAGCAGACAAAAGACAGGGTTGGACGAGCAGTACTTC. Based on the CDR3 plus reference TRBV15 and TRBJ2-7, the full variable domain is DAMVIQNPRYQVTQFGKPVTLSCSQTLNHNVMYWYQQKSSQAPKLLFHYYDKDFNNEADTPDNFQSRRPNTSFCFLDIRSPGLGDTAMYLCATSRQKTGLDEQYFGPGTRLTVT.

This clonotype was found a few times. V is TRBV20-1 and J is TRBJ2-1, with TRBD2 identical over 12 bases. Per the germline V gene, CDR1 is DFQATT and CDR2 is SNEGSKA (reference sequence). J lost 9 bases, V lost 5 bases, and 8 bases had no gene match. This CDR3 spans 14 amino acids. The CDR3 reads CSAFRTSGTGEQFF. DNA for the CDR3: TGCAGTGCTTTCAGGACTAGCGGGACCGGTGAGCAGTTCTTC.

This clonotype was detected ten times or more. The chain uses TRBV4-1 and TRBJ2-7, with 13 bases that match TRBD2. The CDR3 is made up of 17 amino acids. Germline V gene sequence: CDR1 MGHRA, CDR2 YSYEKL. V dropped 2 bases and J dropped 2; count of bases not matched to a gene: 6. CDR3 in DNA: TGCGCCAGCAGCCAACACACTGGGACTAGCGGGACCTACGAGCAGTACTTC. It translates to CASSQHTGTSGTYEQYF.

A note on this clonotype: At one boundary the junction diverges from the germline segment, which might be a read error. The rearrangement joins TRBV4-1 to TRBJ2-2; 7 nucleotides align to TRBD1. Germline V lookup: CDR1 MGHRA, CDR2 YSYEKL. This CDR3 region has 14 residues. CDR3 amino acids: CAGSHTGVTGELFF. The CDR3 DNA reads as TGCGCCGGCAGCCACACAGGGGTCACCGGGGAGCTGTTTTTT.

This clonotype was seen a handful of times. V is TRBV5-1 and J is TRBJ1-1; D gene ambiguous. The V end was cut by 1 base, the J end by 1 base, with 11 bases between. Germline CDR1 SGHRS, CDR2 YFSETQ. The CDR3 is 15 amino acids. This chain's CDR3 is CASSLYRHANTEAFF. Here the CDR3 DNA reads TGCGCCAGCAGCTTGTATCGGCATGCGAACACTGAAGCTTTCTTT.